Listed here is a single TCR beta chain. Its antigen is undetermined. Each CDR3 protein gets one entry after TCRdb re-called the 5' RACE reads with MiXCR. The sample consists of approximately 620,000 distinct CDR3 sequences, 8% to 9% of them appearing once. This entry comes from a study of identical twins. General study results and limits: Sequences that were beta out-of-frame showed weaker excess twin sharing.

Germline CDR1 SGHAT, CDR2 FQNNGV. This CDR3 region has 17 residues. V lost 6 bases, J lost 4 bases, and 14 bases stayed unmatched. The same data also went into a second study, on yellow fever vaccine responses in identical twins.

The TCR was taken from a woman younger than 35 in good health. Sequencing was performed on PBMCs. The V gene is TRBV11-2, the J gene TRBJ2-2; 7 nucleotides align to TRBD2. This chain's CDR3 is CASRHLKERGITGELFF. CDR3 bases: TGTGCCAGCAGGCACCTTAAGGAGCGGGGTATCACCGGGGAGCTGTTTTTT. The entire variable domain, with the rest obtained from reference TRBV11-2 and TRBJ2-2, is as follows: EAGVAQSPRYKIIEKRQSVAFWCNPISGHATLYWYQQILGQGPKLLIQFQNNGVVDDSQLPKDRFSAERLKGVDSTLKIQPAKLEDSAVYLCASRHLKERGITGELFFGEGSRLTVL.